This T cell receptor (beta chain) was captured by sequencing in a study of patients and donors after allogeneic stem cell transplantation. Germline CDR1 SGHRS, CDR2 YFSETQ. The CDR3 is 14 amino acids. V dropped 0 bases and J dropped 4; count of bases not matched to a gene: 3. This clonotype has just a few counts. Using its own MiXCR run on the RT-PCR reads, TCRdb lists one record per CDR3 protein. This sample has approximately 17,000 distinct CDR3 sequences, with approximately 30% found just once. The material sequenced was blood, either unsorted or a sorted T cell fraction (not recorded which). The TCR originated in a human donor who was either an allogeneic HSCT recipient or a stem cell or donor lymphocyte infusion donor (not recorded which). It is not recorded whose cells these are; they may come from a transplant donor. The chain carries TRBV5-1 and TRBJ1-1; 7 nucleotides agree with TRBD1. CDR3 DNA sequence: TGCGCCAGCAGCTTGGGACAGGGAGTCACTGAAGCTTTCTTT. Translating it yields CASSLGQGVTEAFF.